The 12 T cell receptor beta chains below come from one sample, sequenced in a study of cytomegalovirus exposure and HLA in healthy donors. The PCR contained 60 Vbeta and 13 Jbeta primers. The data were produced by immunoSEQ multiplex PCR, yet TCRdb's version contains in-frame clones alone and is incomplete. This sample carries about 140,000 clones, 70% to 90% of them seen once, and the ten largest clones take around 2.5%. The sequencing sample was made of PBMCs. The receptors were gathered from a man aged 45-65 years in good health and CMV-seronegative.

This chain joins TRBV10-3 and TRBJ2-2, with TRBD1 matching 12 bases. This CDR3 is built from 16 residues. Germline V gene data show CDR1 as ENHRY and CDR2 as SYGVKD. After removal of 6 bases from V and 6 bases from J, the junction contained 8 bases not matched to a gene. The CDR3 region has the DNA TGTGCCATCAGCCCAACCGGGACAGGGGGCTCCGGGGAGCTGTTTTTT. This gives the protein CAISPTGTGGSGELFF.

V usage is TRBV9 and J usage is TRBJ2-3; D is ambiguous. Germline CDR1 is SGDLS and CDR2 is YYNGEE. The CDR3 loop spans 15 amino acids. Trimming took 2 bases from V and 0 from J, leaving 10 bases between them. CDR3 sequence (DNA): TGTGCCAGCAGCGTCGGGTCGTCTAGCACAGATACGCAGTATTTT. As protein: CASSVGSSSTDTQYF.

This clone has only one observation. V usage is TRBV2 and J usage is TRBJ2-7; possible D gene TRBD1, 6 bases. The CDR3 has 15 residues. V lost 3 bases to trimming and J lost 3 bases, with 15 bases between them. The germline V gene has CDR1 SNHLY and CDR2 FYNNEI. In DNA, the CDR3 is TGTGCCAGCAGTGAGTACAGGGCTTCTCTCTACGAGCAGTACTTC. Amino acid sequence: CASSEYRASLYEQYF. The complete variable domain, with remaining parts taken from reference TRBV2 and TRBJ2-7, reads EPEVTQTPSHQVTQMGQEVILRCVPISNHLYFYWYRQILGQKVEFLVSFYNNEISEKSEIFDDQFSVERPDGSNFTLKIRSTKLEDSAMYFCASSEYRASLYEQYFGPGTRLTVT.

This clone has a handful of counts. The chain carries TRBV5-5 and TRBJ2-7; D is undetermined. Trimming removed 0 bases at V and 0 bases at J, with 10 bases between. This CDR3 region has 15 residues. Germline CDR1 reads SGHKS; CDR2 reads YYEKEE (reference sequence). CDR3 region: CASSLEAAHSYEQYF. CDR3 nucleotide sequence: TGTGCCAGCAGCTTGGAGGCAGCGCACTCCTACGAGCAGTACTTC.

This sequence joins TRBV14 and TRBJ1-4; no clear D. The CDR3 length is 15 residues. The V end lost 2 bases, the J end lost 4 bases, and 11 bases lay between the germline ends. CDR1 and CDR2 (germline): SGHDN, FVKESK. CDR3 protein: CASSQNLGDNEKLFF. Here the CDR3 DNA reads TGTGCCAGCAGCCAAAATCTGGGAGATAATGAAAAACTGTTTTTT.

This sequence joins TRBV7-8 and TRBJ1-1; no reliable D call. From germline, CDR1 is SGHVS and CDR2 FQNEAQ. V was cut by 5 bases and J by 1 base, with 14 bases left in between. This CDR3 is built from 15 residues. The CDR3 reads CASSRLWAPNTEAFF. As DNA, the CDR3 is TGTGCCAGCAGCCGTCTATGGGCCCCGAACACTGAAGCTTTCTTT.

The gene calls are TRBV5-5 and TRBJ2-2; D unclear. Germline CDR1 is SGHKS and CDR2 is YYEKEE (reference sequence). Trimming cost V 0 bases and J 1 base, with 10 bases left between them. The CDR3 totals 16 residues. The CDR3 here is CASSLGPAVNTGELFF. The DNA for the CDR3 is TGTGCCAGCAGCTTGGGTCCGGCGGTGAACACCGGGGAGCTGTTTTTT. The full variable domain, with the rest looked up from reference TRBV5-5 and TRBJ2-2, is DAGVTQSPTHLIKTRGQQVTLRCSPISGHKSVSWYQQVLGQGPQFIFQYYEKEERGRGNFPDRFSARQFPNYSSELNVNALLLGDSALYLCASSLGPAVNTGELFFGEGSRLTVL.

The rearrangement joins TRBV5-4 to TRBJ2-5; D gene uncertain. V lost 4 bases to trimming and J lost 0 bases, with 4 bases between them. This CDR3 comprises 12 residues. CDR1 is SGHNT and CDR2 is YYREEE in the germline V gene (reference sequence). The CDR3 DNA follows: TGTGCCAGCAGCCGGGACCAAGAGACCCAGTACTTC. Amino acid sequence: CASSRDQETQYF.

The chain recombines TRBV19 with TRBJ1-5; D is perhaps TRBD1 (6 bases). V gave up 3 bases and J gave up 1 base, with 19 bases separating them. The CDR3 totals 18 residues. Germline V lookup: CDR1 LNHDA, CDR2 SQIVND (reference sequence). Here the CDR3 DNA reads TGTGCCAGTAGTATCGAAGGTTTAAGGGGGATCAGCAATCAGCCCCAGCATTTT. It specifies CASSIEGLRGISNQPQHF.

This chain joins TRBV5-1 and TRBJ2-1; perhaps TRBD1 as D (5 bases). The CDR3 consists of 13 residues. Germline CDR1 SGHRS, CDR2 YFSETQ. V lost 8 bases and J 7 bases, leaving 16 bases between the germline ends. The CDR3 nucleotides are TGCGCCAGTGGGATTGGGGCAACAAATGAGCAGTTCTTC. Translating it yields CASGIGATNEQFF.

About this clone: An end of the junction differs from the germline gene, which may be a read error. The DNA for the CDR3 is TGCGCCAGCACCTTGTCACAGGGGGGGAACACTGAAGCTTTCTTT. This codes for CASTLSQGGNTEAFF. The rearrangement uses TRBV5-1 and TRBJ1-1, with 8 bases matching TRBD1. CDR3 length: 15 residues. The V gene's germline CDR1 is SGHRS and CDR2 YFSETQ.

This clone was detected once. The chain carries TRBV19 and TRBJ2-1, with a weak D call TRBD1 (5 bases). The CDR3 runs to 12 residues. The V gene's germline CDR1 is LNHDA and CDR2 SQIVND (reference sequence). V was pared by 6 bases and J by 6 bases, with 9 bases between. The CDR3 loop reads CASSTGVNEQFF. CDR3 DNA: TGTGCCAGTAGCACAGGTGTCAATGAGCAGTTCTTC.